This T cell receptor beta chain was sequenced during a study of T cells in Graves' hyperthyroidism and ophthalmopathy. RNA transcripts served as the template for amplifying TCR beta CDR3 regions. The HTBI primer set was used in a first-round RT-PCR of the TCR CDR3. One entry per CDR3 protein, called by TCRdb with MiXCR from the multiplex PCR reads. The table includes hundreds of thousands of distinct CDR3 sequences, approximately 15% detected once. The junction had 5 bases not matched to a gene; V was cut back by 6 bases and J by 6 bases. The CDR3 spans 14 residues. CDR1 and CDR2 (germline): MGHRA, YSYEKL.

Sequencing was carried out using blood. The receptor was derived from a woman between 40 and 55 years old with Graves' ophthalmopathy. The chain links TRBV4-1 to TRBJ2-2; TRBD2 agrees at 9 bases. The CDR3 sequence is CASRPGLASGELFF. The CDR3 DNA follows: TGCGCCAGCAGACCGGGACTAGCCTCCGGGGAGCTGTTTTTT.